Following are 30 T cell receptor beta chains from one sample sequenced in a study of cytomegalovirus exposure and HLA in healthy donors. The study ran its PCR with 60 Vbeta and 13 Jbeta primers. Clones were read by immunoSEQ multiplex PCR, and TCRdb kept only the in-frame ones, dropping some. This table has approximately 110,000 clones, roughly three quarters appearing once. Input material: PBMCs. The origin of the receptors is a man aged 35 to 55 in good health and CMV-seropositive.

V is TRBV7-9 and J is TRBJ1-1; D remains ambiguous. The CDR3 covers 11 residues. Trimming left V 7 bases short and J 7 bases short, with 10 bases between. The germline gives CDR1 SEHNR, CDR2 FQNEAQ (reference sequence). CDR3 region: CASIGEFEAFF. The CDR3 DNA follows: TGTGCCAGCATAGGAGAATTTGAAGCTTTCTTT.

V usage is TRBV19 and J usage is TRBJ2-1; D is possibly TRBD2 (6 bases). The length of the CDR3 is 15 residues. The V gene lost 5 bases and the J gene lost 8 bases, with 19 bases spanning the gap. The germline V gene encodes CDR1 LNHDA and CDR2 SQIVND (reference sequence). Here the CDR3 DNA reads TGTGCCAGTAGTCCTTGGGGCGGGCGGGGTGATGAGCAGTTCTTC. This gives the protein CASSPWGGRGDEQFF.

The gene calls are TRBV21-1 and TRBJ2-1; TRBD2 is taken as the D call from the table, unchecked against the DNA. TRBV21-1 is given as a pseudogene. The CDR3 totals 13 residues. The CDR3, as DNA: TGTGCCAGCAGCAAAGATAGAAACAATGAGCAGTTCTTC. It translates to CASSKDRNNEQFF.

This chain uses TRBV4-3 with TRBJ1-3; the match to TRBD1 covers 9 bases. Germline V lookup: CDR1 LGHNA, CDR2 YSLEER. V gave up 4 bases and J gave up 7 bases; unmatched junction bases: 5. The CDR3 is 14 residues long. Here the CDR3 reads CASSLLTGGNTIYF. CDR3 in DNA: TGCGCCAGCAGCCTACTGACAGGGGGTAACACCATATATTTT.

This clone appeared a few times. This sequence joins TRBV30 and TRBJ1-1, with D unresolved. Trimming stripped 0 bases from V and 1 base from J, with 9 bases between. Looked up from germline, CDR1 is GTSNPN and CDR2 is SVGIG (reference sequence). The CDR3 is 14 amino acids. CDR3 in DNA: TGTGCCTGGAGTGTGGGGAGGCCGAACACTGAAGCTTTCTTT. Translating it yields CAWSVGRPNTEAFF.

V is TRBV11-2 and J is TRBJ2-7, with 14 bases that match TRBD2. CDR1 and CDR2 from the germline V gene are SGHAT and FQNNGV. With V trimmed by 2 bases and J by 4 bases, 7 bases remained unmatched. This CDR3 has 17 residues. CDR3 residues: CASSLRPTSGRGYEQYV. The CDR3 nucleotides read TGTGCCAGCAGCTTAAGGCCGACTAGCGGGAGGGGATACGAGCAGTACGTC.

A remark on this clone: Within the sample, other DNA sequences also encode this same CDR3. This chain connects TRBV5-1 to TRBJ1-1; TRBD1 matches 9 bases. This CDR3 region has 16 residues. Germline-derived CDR1 and CDR2 are SGHRS and YFSETQ. The V segment lost 0 bases and the J segment 6 bases; nucleotides outside the gene matches: 9. CDR3 region: CASSLAGGQGIPEAFF. In DNA, the CDR3 is TGCGCCAGCAGCTTGGCCGGGGGACAGGGAATCCCTGAAGCTTTCTTT.

This clone showed up just a few times. This chain joins TRBV9 and TRBJ2-7; TRBD2 matches 8 bases. Germline V gene lookup returns CDR1 SGDLS and CDR2 YYNGEE. The J segment lost 8 bases and the V segment lost 1 base, leaving 14 bases of the junction unmatched. The CDR3 sequence is 16 residues long. CDR3 residues: CASSVRASGYPYKQYF. The CDR3 nucleotides read TGTGCCAGCAGCGTACGGGCTAGCGGGTACCCCTATAAGCAGTACTTC. Using reference TRBV9 and TRBJ2-7 for the parts outside the CDR3, the full variable domain is DSGVTQTPKHLITATGQRVTLRCSPRSGDLSVYWYQQSLDQGLQFLIQYYNGEERAKGNILERFSAQQFPDLHSELNLSSLELGDSALYFCASSVRASGYPYKQYFGPGTRLTVT.

Here the CDR3 reads CASSLISASSYNEQFF. The CDR3 DNA sequence: TGTGCCAGCAGTTTAATTAGCGCCAGCTCCTACAATGAGCAGTTCTTC. This chain uses TRBV27 with TRBJ2-1; D perhaps matches TRBD2 (5 bases). CDR3 length: 16 residues. Germline V gene data show CDR1 as MNHEY and CDR2 as SMNVEV (reference sequence). V gave up 2 bases and J gave up 0 bases, with 11 bases separating them.

In its sample, this clone was seen a few times. The CDR3 sequence is CASRSRGENEQFF. The CDR3 DNA is TGTGCCAGCAGGTCCCGGGGAGAAAATGAGCAGTTCTTC. The rearrangement joins TRBV6-5 to TRBJ2-1; a weak D match, TRBD2 (5 bases). This CDR3 spans 13 amino acids. The germline CDR1 and CDR2 sequences are MNHEY and SVGAGI. V was shortened by 6 bases and J by 7 bases, with 13 bases between the two germline ends.

The chain is built from TRBV28 and TRBJ2-7; 12 bases align to TRBD1. This CDR3 region has 14 residues. J gave up 5 bases and V 7 bases, and 6 bases lay outside the gene matches. CDR1 and CDR2 from the germline V gene are MDHEN and SYDVKM. DNA for the CDR3: TGTGCCAGCACTCCGGGACAGGGGGCTGACGAGCAGTACTTC. As protein: CASTPGQGADEQYF.

The chain's CDR3 is CASSVATRGRRYGYTF. CDR3 in DNA: TGTGCCAGCAGCGTAGCTACGAGGGGGCGTAGATATGGCTACACCTTC. V is TRBV9 and J is TRBJ1-2; TRBD1 aligns across 7 bases. Unmatched junction bases numbered 10, after V lost 0 bases and J lost 5 bases. Per germline, CDR1 SGDLS and CDR2 YYNGEE. This CDR3 contains 16 residues.

The chain couples TRBV6-1 to TRBJ2-7, with D hard to call. Germline V gene lookup returns CDR1 MNHNS and CDR2 SASEGT. The CDR3 consists of 13 residues. Trimming left V 4 bases short and J 0 bases short, with 7 bases between. The CDR3 reads CASSATVSYEQYV. The CDR3 coding sequence is TGTGCCAGCAGTGCAACAGTCTCCTACGAGCAGTACGTC.

The chain couples TRBV7-6 to TRBJ2-6; 12 bases match TRBD1. Germline V lookup: CDR1 SGHVS, CDR2 FNYEAQ. This CDR3 has 18 residues. The ends lost 5 bases at V and 1 base at J; junction bases unmatched: 6. The CDR3 coding sequence is TGTGCCAGCAGCGGACCGGGACAGGGGGCTTCTGGGGCCAACGTCCTGACTTTC. Protein: CASSGPGQGASGANVLTF.

This clone was detected once. The V call is TRBV7-8, the J call TRBJ1-1; D not resolved. The ends were cut back, 2 bases at V and 10 bases at J, with 14 bases in the middle. Germline values: CDR1 SGHVS, CDR2 FQNEAQ. The CDR3 has 13 amino acids. The CDR3 coding sequence is TGTGCCAGCAGCTTATTTGCGGAGATGAGAGCTTTCTTT. It translates to CASSLFAEMRAFF.

The rearrangement joins TRBV4-3 to TRBJ1-1; D perhaps matches TRBD1 (5 bases). V was cut by 4 bases and J by 1 base, with 16 bases left in between. Germline V gene data show CDR1 as LGHNA and CDR2 as YSLEER. The CDR3 contains 16 residues. CDR3 DNA sequence: TGCGCCAGCAGCCTGGTTTATGCGGGGGAGAACACTGAAGCTTTCTTT. Its translation: CASSLVYAGENTEAFF.

This chain links TRBV5-1 with TRBJ2-3; TRBD1 matches 7 bases. The V gene's germline CDR1 is SGHRS and CDR2 YFSETQ. The CDR3 length is 14 residues. Losses at the gene ends were 6 bases for V and 2 bases for J; bases not matched to a gene: 6. The CDR3 DNA follows: TGCGCCAGCACCCCGGACAGGTCCACAGATACGCAGTATTTT. This codes for CASTPDRSTDTQYF.

The rearrangement uses TRBV29-1 and TRBJ1-1; D not certain. CDR1 and CDR2 from the germline V gene are SQVTM and ANQGSEA. V gave up 4 bases and J gave up 1 base, with 4 bases separating them. The CDR3 runs 11 residues. CDR3 nucleotides: TGCAGCGTTGTAGCGAACACTGAAGCTTTCTTT. Its protein is CSVVANTEAFF.

The gene calls are TRBV9 and TRBJ1-1; possible D gene TRBD1, 6 bases. Germline-derived CDR1 and CDR2 are SGDLS and YYNGEE. V was clipped by 3 bases and J by 0 bases, with 9 bases between them. The CDR3 spans 14 residues. CDR3 amino acids: CASSATGMNTEAFF. The CDR3 DNA reads as TGTGCCAGCAGCGCCACAGGGATGAACACTGAAGCTTTCTTT.

The V and J genes are TRBV9 and TRBJ2-1, with D perhaps TRBD2 (6 bases). With 5 bases removed from V and 0 bases from J, the gap between germline ends came to 12 bases. The CDR3 spans 15 residues. From germline, CDR1 is SGDLS and CDR2 YYNGEE. This CDR3 reads CASSYDGSSYNEQFF. For the CDR3, the DNA is TGTGCCAGCAGTTATGACGGGAGCTCCTACAATGAGCAGTTCTTC.

This sequence joins TRBV7-9 and TRBJ2-3; 10 nucleotides line up with TRBD2. With V trimmed by 7 bases and J by 3 bases, 4 bases remained unmatched. The V gene's germline CDR1 is SEHNR and CDR2 FQNEAQ (reference sequence). This CDR3 has 14 amino acids. The CDR3: CASTPSGRTDTQYF. CDR3 bases: TGTGCCAGCACTCCTAGCGGGAGAACAGATACGCAGTATTTT.

The CDR3 reads CASSDNFPRAGELFF. Written as DNA, the CDR3 is TGTGCCAGCAGCGACAACTTCCCGCGGGCCGGGGAGCTGTTTTTT. The chain uses TRBV6-5 and TRBJ2-2; a weak D match, TRBD2 (5 bases). Germline V CDR1 and CDR2: MNHEY, SVGAGI. CDR3 size: 15 residues. Trimming cost V 6 bases and J 6 bases, with 17 bases left between them.

This clone was found many times. This rearrangement joins TRBV7-8 to TRBJ2-1; D is possibly TRBD1 (5 bases). The CDR3 sequence is 12 residues long. The germline gives CDR1 SGHVS, CDR2 FQNEAQ. The V and J ends lost 5 bases and 8 bases respectively, with 10 bases between them. CDR3: CASSQGKDEQFF. The CDR3 DNA reads as TGTGCCAGCAGCCAGGGAAAGGATGAGCAGTTCTTC.

The rearrangement joins TRBV30 to TRBJ2-1, with 8 bases identical to TRBD2. This CDR3 is 14 amino acids long. The germline gives CDR1 GTSNPN, CDR2 SVGIG (reference sequence). With 3 bases clipped from V and 1 base from J, the junction kept 2 bases outside the gene matches. CDR3 amino acids: CAWRGLVSYNEQFF. As DNA, the CDR3 is TGTGCCTGGAGGGGACTAGTATCCTACAATGAGCAGTTCTTC.

This clone has a handful of counts. V and J are TRBV6-4 and TRBJ1-1, with TRBD1 matching 8 bases. V trimming: 3 bases; J trimming: 1 base; junction bases outside the gene matches: 4. CDR3 size: 15 residues. The germline V gene has CDR1 MRHNA and CDR2 SNTAGT. The CDR3 loop reads CASSESGGTNTEAFF. CDR3 DNA: TGTGCCAGCAGTGAATCAGGGGGCACGAACACTGAAGCTTTCTTT.

The rearrangement joins TRBV7-3 to TRBJ2-2; 11 bases map to TRBD2. The CDR3 covers 17 residues. Germline values: CDR1 SGHTA, CDR2 FQGTGA. V lost 2 bases to trimming and J lost 1 base; unmatched junction nucleotides: 3. The CDR3 here is CASSLEGTSGNTGELFF. The CDR3 DNA sequence: TGTGCCAGCAGCTTAGAGGGGACTAGCGGGAACACCGGGGAGCTGTTTTTT.

V is TRBV4-2 and J is TRBJ1-2, with 7 positions matching TRBD1. The ends lost 0 bases at V and 4 bases at J; junction bases unmatched: 8. There are 16 residues in the CDR3. In germline, CDR1 is LGHNA, CDR2 YNFKEQ. The CDR3 spells CASSQEYRDSSYGYTF. The DNA of the CDR3 is TGTGCCAGCAGCCAAGAATACCGGGACAGTTCCTATGGCTACACCTTC.

This clone was observed a few times. The chain employs TRBV9 and TRBJ2-3; the D is unclear. Trimming took 2 bases from V and 6 from J, leaving 13 bases between them. The CDR3 consists of 14 residues. From germline, CDR1 is SGDLS and CDR2 YYNGEE. The CDR3 bases are TGTGCCAGCAGCGTCCGAGAGGCCCTGGATACGCAGTATTTT. Its protein product is CASSVREALDTQYF.

The chain carries TRBV21-1 and TRBJ2-3; the DNA was not compared with TRBD1, the D call given in the table. TRBV21-1 is designated a pseudogene. The CDR3 loop spans 17 amino acids. The CDR3 DNA sequence: TGTGCCAGCAGGATGGGGGACAGGGATTGGGGCACAGATACGCAGTATTTT. This codes for CASRMGDRDWGTDTQYF.

In this sample, this clone turned up a few times. This sequence joins TRBV27 and TRBJ2-7; 8 bases are a match to TRBD2. Germline V CDR1 and CDR2: MNHEY, SMNVEV (reference sequence). This CDR3 is built from 14 residues. Trimming took 3 bases from V and 2 from J; bases not matched to a gene: 3. DNA for the CDR3: TGTGCCAGCAGTTTTACGGGAGGGGCCTACGAGCAGTACTTC. It yields the protein CASSFTGGAYEQYF.